These T cell receptor beta chains were read from a single sample in a study of vaccination effects on CD4 cells after COVID-19. Antigens for these TCRs are unknown. Sequencing used immunoSEQ multiplex PCR; TCRdb keeps in-frame clones, though not all of them. Of some 9,800 clones in the sample, approximately 76% were seen once. This specimen was CD4+ T cells from PBMCs cultured without peptide, taken after COVID-19 vaccination. The receptor source for this set is a human donor who received a COVID-19 vaccine. The CDR3 runs from the conserved cysteine through the conserved F or W. D genes are given only for firm matches. Some rows mark clone size as missing; the rest say once, few, many or name a class of expanded clone.

clone_size j_call d_call v_call cdr3_aa cdr3_nt
once TRBJ2-7 . TRBV18 CASSPGRESYEQYF TGTGCCAGCTCACCAGGGCGGGAATCCTACGAGCAGTACTTC
large TRBJ2-1 . TRBV7-9 CASSLLLASNTYNEQFF TGTGCCAGCAGCTTACTCCTAGCGAGTAATACCTACAATGAGCAGTTCTTC
. TRBJ2-7 . TRBV3-1/TRBV3-2 CASSQDSFTYEQYF TGTGCCAGCAGCCAAGATTCCTTTACCTACGAGCAGTACTTC
. TRBJ1-2 . TRBV7-9 CASSAGGTITYGYTF TGTGCCAGCAGCGCCGGAGGGACGATCACGTATGGCTACACCTTC
once TRBJ1-1 TRBD1 TRBV25-1 CDRPGGGYTEAFF TGTGATCGGCCAGGGGGAGGTTACACTGAAGCTTTCTTT
. TRBJ1-5 . TRBV29-1 CSVSDTINQPQHF TGCAGCGTTTCCGACACGATCAATCAGCCCCAGCATTTT
. TRBJ2-7 . TRBV6-5 CASRGLASSYEQYF TGTGCCAGCAGGGGCCTAGCGTCCTCCTACGAGCAGTACTTC
few TRBJ1-5 . TRBV28 CASSLQGLGPQHF TGTGCCAGCAGTTTACAGGGGCTGGGGCCCCAGCATTTT
. TRBJ2-1 . TRBV6-1 CASSALFTGEVGNEQFF TGTGCCAGCAGTGCGCTATTTACAGGGGAGGTAGGAAATGAGCAGTTCTTC
once TRBJ1-1 . TRBV6-5 CASSYFGRAFF TGTGCCAGCAGTTACTTCGGCCGGGCTTTCTTT
. TRBJ2-4 TRBD2 TRBV19 CASTTGGVTKNIQYF TGTGCCAGTACCACGGGGGGGGTAACCAAAAACATTCAGTACTTC
. TRBJ2-7 TRBD2 TRBV30 CAWSDGGSYSYEQYF TGTGCCTGGAGTGATGGCGGGAGCTACTCCTACGAGCAGTACTTC
. TRBJ2-1 TRBD1 TRBV13 CASSGKTGFLYNEQFF TGTGCCAGCAGCGGAAAGACAGGGTTTTTGTACAATGAGCAGTTCTTC
. TRBJ2-5 . TRBV4-3 CASSQEAGEGTQYF TGCGCCAGCAGCCAAGAGGCCGGCGAAGGGACCCAGTACTTC
. TRBJ2-7 . TRBV27 CASSNIVKAGQQYF TGTGCCAGCAGTAACATCGTAAAAGCGGGCCAGCAGTACTTC
. TRBJ1-3 TRBD1 TRBV30 CAWSAPATGVGNTIYF TGTGCCTGGAGTGCCCCCGCGACAGGGGTTGGAAACACCATATATTTT
few TRBJ2-3 TRBD1 TRBV2 CASSPPGQGRPDTQYF TGTGCCAGCAGTCCCCCGGGACAGGGAAGGCCAGATACGCAGTATTTT
. TRBJ2-7 TRBD2 TRBV2 CASSESGLAGNEQYF TGTGCCAGCAGTGAATCGGGACTAGCGGGGAACGAGCAGTACTTC
. TRBJ1-1 . TRBV6-6 CASSYSEGTEAFF TGTGCCAGCAGTTACTCGGAGGGGACTGAAGCTTTCTTT
. TRBJ2-1 TRBD1 TRBV5-1 CASSLGAGGPNEQFF TGCGCCAGCAGCTTGGGCGCAGGGGGACCCAATGAGCAGTTCTTC
. TRBJ1-1 . TRBV5-1 CASSPRQQNTEAFF TGCGCCAGCAGCCCGAGGCAGCAGAACACTGAAGCTTTCTTT
. TRBJ1-2 TRBD1 TRBV6-1 CASSEGQGYGYTF TGTGCCAGCAGTGAGGGACAGGGGTATGGCTACACCTTC
once TRBJ2-7 TRBD2 TRBV7-3 CASSPGGGHEQYF TGTGCCAGCAGCCCGGGGGGGGGTCACGAGCAGTACTTC